A selection of T cell receptor beta chains follows, all from one sample in a study of cytomegalovirus exposure and HLA in healthy donors. Method: immunoSEQ multiplex PCR; TCRdb's copy keeps in-frame clones and lacks some. Of some 180,000 clones listed, approximately 80% are singletons. Sequenced sample: PBMCs. These receptors all come from a man aged 40-55 years in good health and CMV-seropositive. Both conserved end residues are part of each CDR3. D genes are given only for firm matches. Only some rows state a clone size, as once, few, many or a class for expanded clones.

length: 14
size: once
D: TRBD1
J: TRBJ2-1
V: TRBV6-6
CDR3: CASSILGTGNEQFF
DNA: TGTGCCAGCAGTATCCTCGGGACAGGGAATGAGCAGTTCTTC

length: 14
size: once
D: NA
J: TRBJ2-7
V: TRBV6-1
CDR3: CASSEPGISYEQYF
DNA: TGTGCCAGCAGTGAGCCGGGGATTTCCTACGAGCAGTACTTC

length: 14
size: NA
D: NA
J: TRBJ2-1
V: TRBV18
CDR3: CASSRRGSYNEQFF
DNA: TGTGCCAGCTCTCGCCGAGGCTCCTACAATGAGCAGTTCTTC

length: 17
size: NA
D: TRBD1
J: TRBJ1-2
V: TRBV19
CDR3: CASTSGTGRFPNYGYTF
DNA: TGTGCCAGTACCTCCGGGACAGGGAGGTTTCCTAACTATGGCTACACCTTC

length: 16
size: NA
D: NA
J: TRBJ2-2
V: TRBV5-1
CDR3: CASSWNQQGGTGELFF
DNA: TGCGCCAGCAGCTGGAATCAGCAAGGGGGCACCGGGGAGCTGTTTTTT

length: 16
size: NA
D: TRBD2
J: TRBJ2-4
V: TRBV5-4
CDR3: CASSPRLAGVGNIQYF
DNA: TGTGCCAGCAGCCCCCGACTAGCGGGAGTCGGGAACATTCAGTACTTC

length: 12
size: few
D: NA
J: TRBJ1-1
V: TRBV29-1
CDR3: CSVTVRNTEAFF
DNA: TGCAGCGTTACGGTTCGGAACACTGAAGCTTTCTTT

length: 10
size: NA
D: TRBD2
J: TRBJ2-1
V: TRBV20-1
CDR3: CSAGGNEQFF
DNA: TGCAGTGCGGGAGGGAATGAGCAGTTCTTC

length: 18
size: NA
D: TRBD2
J: TRBJ2-3
V: TRBV7-8
CDR3: CASSTLLAGYASTDTQYF
DNA: TGTGCCAGCAGCACTTTACTAGCGGGGTATGCTAGCACAGATACGCAGTATTTT

length: 11
size: few
D: TRBD2
J: TRBJ2-3
V: TRBV6-5
CDR3: CASSLGLQKVF
DNA: TGTGCCAGCAGTCTGGGACTACAAAAAGTTTTT

length: 13
size: NA
D: NA
J: TRBJ1-1
V: TRBV5-6
CDR3: CASSYSPRPEAFF
DNA: TGTGCCAGCAGCTACAGTCCCCGGCCTGAAGCTTTCTTT

length: 14
size: NA
D: NA
J: TRBJ1-1
V: TRBV27
CDR3: CASSLVGGHTEAFF
DNA: TGTGCCAGCAGTTTGGTCGGGGGACACACTGAAGCTTTCTTT

length: 14
size: NA
D: TRBD1
J: TRBJ2-2
V: TRBV6-5
CDR3: CASKNRGLTGELFF
DNA: TGTGCCAGCAAAAATAGGGGGCTCACCGGGGAGCTGTTTTTT

length: 17
size: NA
D: NA
J: TRBJ1-5
V: TRBV5-1
CDR3: CASSLVFRGAWDQPQHF
DNA: TGCGCCAGCAGCTTGGTCTTCAGGGGCGCCTGGGATCAGCCCCAGCATTTT

length: 16
size: once
D: NA
J: TRBJ1-2
V: TRBV21-1
CDR3: CASSQWRGGPYYGYTF
DNA: TGTGCCAGCAGCCAATGGCGAGGGGGCCCTTACTATGGCTACACCTTC

length: 12
size: NA
D: NA
J: TRBJ1-1
V: TRBV6-1
CDR3: CASRQSPTEAFF
DNA: TGTGCCAGCAGACAGTCTCCCACTGAAGCTTTCTTT

length: 15
size: once
D: TRBD1
J: TRBJ1-6
V: TRBV27
CDR3: CASSAWDSPNSPLHF
DNA: TGTGCCAGCAGTGCGTGGGACAGCCCTAATTCACCCCTCCACTTT

length: 14
size: once
D: TRBD1
J: TRBJ1-4
V: TRBV11-2
CDR3: CASSLRQGVGKLFF
DNA: TGTGCCAGCAGCTTAAGACAGGGGGTGGGAAAACTGTTTTTT

length: 15
size: NA
D: TRBD2
J: TRBJ2-4
V: TRBV2
CDR3: CASTEIAGGPNIQYF
DNA: TGTGCCAGCACCGAGATAGCGGGGGGACCAAACATTCAGTACTTC

length: 14
size: NA
D: TRBD1
J: TRBJ2-3
V: TRBV6-6
CDR3: CASSLGTGRDTQYF
DNA: TGTGCCAGCAGCCTCGGGACAGGGCGAGATACGCAGTATTTT

length: 14
size: once
D: TRBD1
J: TRBJ2-3
V: TRBV19
CDR3: CASSGDRVTDTQYF
DNA: TGTGCCAGTAGTGGGGACAGGGTCACAGATACGCAGTATTTT

length: 14
size: NA
D: TRBD2
J: TRBJ2-5
V: TRBV6-5
CDR3: CASRDSGRQETQYF
DNA: TGTGCCAGCAGAGATAGCGGGAGGCAAGAGACCCAGTACTTC

length: 15
size: once
D: NA
J: TRBJ1-4
V: TRBV7-9
CDR3: CASSLGGMTNEKLFF
DNA: TGTGCCAGCAGCTTAGGAGGGATGACTAATGAAAAACTGTTTTTT

length: 12
size: few
D: NA
J: TRBJ2-7
V: TRBV5-4
CDR3: CASSSPDYEQYF
DNA: TGTGCCAGCAGCTCCCCAGACTACGAGCAGTACTTC

length: 16
size: NA
D: TRBD2
J: TRBJ2-1
V: TRBV6-5
CDR3: CASSYSGGGAINEQFF
DNA: TGTGCCAGCAGTTACTCCGGCGGGGGGGCGATAAATGAGCAGTTCTTC

length: 14
size: NA
D: TRBD2
J: TRBJ2-5
V: TRBV7-2
CDR3: CASSPGTSGETQYF
DNA: TGTGCCAGCAGCCCGGGGACTAGCGGGGAGACCCAGTACTTC

length: 14
size: NA
D: TRBD1
J: TRBJ1-1
V: TRBV9
CDR3: CASSVRAGGTEAFF
DNA: TGTGCCAGCAGCGTCAGGGCAGGGGGCACTGAAGCTTTCTTT

length: 13
size: NA
D: NA
J: TRBJ1-1
V: TRBV29-1
CDR3: CSVVRAGGTEAFF
DNA: TGCAGCGTTGTGCGGGCAGGTGGCACTGAAGCTTTCTTT

length: 17
size: NA
D: TRBD1
J: TRBJ2-1
V: TRBV27
CDR3: CASSLSYRDRGFREQFF
DNA: TGTGCCAGCAGTTTATCCTACCGGGACAGGGGGTTCCGGGAGCAGTTCTTC

length: 15
size: once
D: NA
J: TRBJ2-1
V: TRBV7-6
CDR3: CASSLVGGTNNEQFF
DNA: TGTGCCAGCAGCTTAGTAGGCGGGACCAACAATGAGCAGTTCTTC

length: 14
size: few
D: NA
J: TRBJ2-1
V: TRBV6-1
CDR3: CASMEDRPLNEQFF
DNA: TGTGCCAGCATGGAGGACAGACCCCTCAATGAGCAGTTCTTC

length: 12
size: once
D: NA
J: TRBJ1-2
V: TRBV28
CDR3: CASSLHRDGYTF
DNA: TGTGCCAGCAGTCTCCACAGGGATGGCTACACCTTC

length: 14
size: few
D: NA
J: TRBJ2-5
V: TRBV15
CDR3: CATSRVTHQETQYF
DNA: TGTGCCACCAGCAGAGTAACACACCAAGAGACCCAGTACTTC

length: 15
size: NA
D: TRBD2
J: TRBJ2-5
V: TRBV7-9
CDR3: CASSWTGGTQETQYF
DNA: TGTGCCAGCAGCTGGACCGGGGGGACTCAAGAGACCCAGTACTTC

length: 15
size: NA
D: TRBD1
J: TRBJ1-5
V: TRBV5-6
CDR3: CASSSLDRVGQPQHF
DNA: TGTGCCAGCAGCTCCTTGGACAGGGTTGGTCAGCCCCAGCATTTT

length: 15
size: NA
D: NA
J: TRBJ1-4
V: TRBV2
CDR3: CASSFGSATNEKLFF
DNA: TGTGCCAGCAGTTTCGGGTCCGCAACTAATGAAAAACTGTTTTTT

length: 12
size: NA
D: NA
J: TRBJ1-5
V: TRBV19
CDR3: CASSIRGQPQHF
DNA: TGTGCCAGTAGTATAAGGGGGCAGCCCCAGCATTTT

length: 14
size: NA
D: NA
J: TRBJ2-7
V: TRBV6-1
CDR3: CASSSGLQSYEQYF
DNA: TGTGCCAGCAGCTCAGGACTCCAATCCTACGAGCAGTACTTC

length: 17
size: NA
D: NA
J: TRBJ2-3
V: TRBV7-8
CDR3: CASGPFRAAGSTDTQYF
DNA: TGTGCCAGCGGCCCCTTCCGGGCCGCGGGTAGCACAGATACGCAGTATTTT

length: 16
size: NA
D: NA
J: TRBJ2-6
V: TRBV19
CDR3: CASSIRDNSGANVLTF
DNA: TGTGCCAGTAGTATCAGGGACAACTCTGGGGCCAACGTCCTGACTTTC

length: 15
size: NA
D: TRBD1
J: TRBJ2-7
V: TRBV10-3
CDR3: CAISGSTGGSYEQYF
DNA: TGTGCCATCAGTGGCTCGACAGGGGGCTCGTACGAGCAGTACTTC

length: 15
size: few
D: NA
J: TRBJ2-7
V: TRBV4-2
CDR3: CASSQDHGSSYEQYF
DNA: TGTGCCAGCAGCCAAGATCACGGGAGCTCCTACGAGCAGTACTTC

length: 14
size: few
D: NA
J: TRBJ2-7
V: TRBV6-5
CDR3: CASSPPGVVHEQYF
DNA: TGTGCCAGCAGCCCCCCAGGGGTAGTGCACGAGCAGTACTTC

length: 16
size: once
D: TRBD2
J: TRBJ2-2
V: TRBV9
CDR3: CASSVAGGPVTGELFF
DNA: TGTGCCAGCAGCGTAGCGGGAGGGCCGGTTACCGGGGAGCTGTTTTTT

length: 14
size: NA
D: TRBD2
J: TRBJ2-1
V: TRBV19
CDR3: CASTAGGSYNEQFF
DNA: TGTGCCAGTACCGCGGGGGGCTCCTACAATGAGCAGTTCTTC

length: 13
size: once
D: NA
J: TRBJ2-3
V: TRBV7-2
CDR3: CASSGRVVDTQYF
DNA: TGTGCCAGCAGCGGGCGGGTGGTAGATACGCAGTATTTT

length: 14
size: few
D: NA
J: TRBJ2-7
V: TRBV28
CDR3: CASSLRQLPYEQYF
DNA: TGTGCCAGCAGCCTGCGACAGCTTCCTTACGAGCAGTACTTC

length: 15
size: NA
D: TRBD1
J: TRBJ2-1
V: TRBV27
CDR3: CASSTRQGVDNEQFF
DNA: TGTGCCAGCAGTACTCGACAGGGGGTCGACAATGAGCAGTTCTTC

length: 12
size: NA
D: TRBD1
J: TRBJ2-3
V: TRBV10-2
CDR3: CATSDGGQTQYF
DNA: TGCGCCACCTCAGATGGGGGACAGACGCAGTATTTT

length: 15
size: NA
D: NA
J: TRBJ2-1
V: TRBV19
CDR3: CASSIVSTPYNEQFF
DNA: TGTGCCAGTAGTATAGTTTCTACCCCCTACAATGAGCAGTTCTTC

length: 17
size: NA
D: TRBD1
J: TRBJ1-1
V: TRBV4-1
CDR3: CASSHRPGQGMNTEAFF
DNA: TGCGCCAGCAGCCACCGCCCGGGACAGGGGATGAACACTGAAGCTTTCTTT

length: 14
size: NA
D: NA
J: TRBJ1-2
V: TRBV19
CDR3: CASSIGHGNYGYTF
DNA: TGTGCCAGTAGTATAGGTCACGGGAACTATGGCTACACCTTC

length: 13
size: NA
D: TRBD1
J: TRBJ2-7
V: TRBV10-1
CDR3: CASSDPDRVEQYF
DNA: TGCGCCAGCAGTGACCCGGACAGGGTCGAGCAGTACTTC

length: 13
size: NA
D: NA
J: TRBJ2-2
V: TRBV29-1
CDR3: CSVVVGPTGELFF
DNA: TGCAGCGTCGTCGTTGGGCCCACCGGGGAGCTGTTTTTT

length: 18
size: NA
D: NA
J: TRBJ2-2
V: TRBV21-1
CDR3: CASSKSTVQESGTGELFF
DNA: TGTGCCAGCAGCAAATCAACGGTTCAAGAATCCGGTACCGGGGAGCTGTTTTTT

length: 14
size: NA
D: NA
J: TRBJ2-1
V: TRBV7-9
CDR3: CASSRLVMDNEQFF
DNA: TGTGCCAGCAGCCGACTAGTGATGGACAATGAGCAGTTCTTC

length: 14
size: NA
D: TRBD2
J: TRBJ2-7
V: TRBV7-2
CDR3: CASSWSSGSDEQYF
DNA: TGTGCCAGCAGCTGGTCTAGCGGGAGTGACGAGCAGTACTTC

length: 15
size: NA
D: NA
J: TRBJ1-5
V: TRBV19
CDR3: CASSILSGPDQPQHF
DNA: TGTGCCAGTAGTATTCTTTCAGGGCCAGATCAGCCCCAGCATTTT

length: 12
size: NA
D: NA
J: TRBJ2-7
V: TRBV5-8
CDR3: CASKSSGVEQYF
DNA: TGTGCCAGCAAATCTTCAGGGGTCGAGCAGTACTTC